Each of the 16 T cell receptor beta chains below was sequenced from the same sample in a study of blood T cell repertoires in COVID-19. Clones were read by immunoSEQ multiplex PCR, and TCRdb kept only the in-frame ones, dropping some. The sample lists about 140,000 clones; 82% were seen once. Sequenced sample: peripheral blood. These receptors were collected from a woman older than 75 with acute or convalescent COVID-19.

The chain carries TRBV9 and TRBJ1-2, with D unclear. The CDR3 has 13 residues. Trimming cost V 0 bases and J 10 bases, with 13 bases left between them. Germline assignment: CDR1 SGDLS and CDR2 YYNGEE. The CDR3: CASSVVTAGDYTF. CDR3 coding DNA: TGTGCCAGCAGCGTAGTAACTGCCGGTGACTACACCTTC.

CDR3 nucleotides: TGTGCCAGCAGTTACGCCCTAGATTACGAGCAGTACTTC. Protein sequence: CASSYALDYEQYF. The chain links TRBV6-6 to TRBJ2-7, with D hard to call. Trimming pared 2 bases from V and 4 bases from J, leaving 9 bases between. Germline V gene sequence: CDR1 MNHNY, CDR2 SVGAGI (reference sequence). The CDR3 has 13 residues.

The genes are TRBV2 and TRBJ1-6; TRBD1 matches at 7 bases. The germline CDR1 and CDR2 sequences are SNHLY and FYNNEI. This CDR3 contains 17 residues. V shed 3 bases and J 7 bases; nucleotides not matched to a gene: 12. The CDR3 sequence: CASSETGSFWNNSPLHF. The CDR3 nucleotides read TGTGCCAGCAGTGAGACAGGGAGTTTTTGGAACAATTCACCCCTCCACTTT.

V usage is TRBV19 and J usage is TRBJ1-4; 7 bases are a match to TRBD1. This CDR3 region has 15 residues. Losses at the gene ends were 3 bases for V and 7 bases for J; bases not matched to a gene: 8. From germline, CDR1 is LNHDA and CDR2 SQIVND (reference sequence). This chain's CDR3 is CASSMVTGVSEKLFF. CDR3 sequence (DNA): TGTGCCAGTAGTATGGTAACAGGGGTGAGTGAAAAACTGTTTTTT.

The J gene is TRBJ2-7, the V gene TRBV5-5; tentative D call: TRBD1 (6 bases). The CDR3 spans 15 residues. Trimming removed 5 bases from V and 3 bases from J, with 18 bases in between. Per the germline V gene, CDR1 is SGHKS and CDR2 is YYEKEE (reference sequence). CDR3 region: CASRKDSLNLYEQYF. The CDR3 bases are TGTGCCAGCAGGAAGGACAGCCTTAACCTCTACGAGCAGTACTTC.

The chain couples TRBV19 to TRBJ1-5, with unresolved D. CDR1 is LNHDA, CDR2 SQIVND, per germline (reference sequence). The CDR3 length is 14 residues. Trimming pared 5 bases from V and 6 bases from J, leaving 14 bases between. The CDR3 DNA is TGTGCCAGTAGTGAGGTGTTGGGTGTTCAGCCCCAGCATTTT. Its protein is CASSEVLGVQPQHF.

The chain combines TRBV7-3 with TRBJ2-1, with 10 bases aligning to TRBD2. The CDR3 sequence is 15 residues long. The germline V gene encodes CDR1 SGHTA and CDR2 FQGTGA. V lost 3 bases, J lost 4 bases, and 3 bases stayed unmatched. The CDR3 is CASSLSGGVYNEQFF. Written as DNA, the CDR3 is TGTGCCAGCAGCTTGAGCGGGGGGGTGTACAATGAGCAGTTCTTC.

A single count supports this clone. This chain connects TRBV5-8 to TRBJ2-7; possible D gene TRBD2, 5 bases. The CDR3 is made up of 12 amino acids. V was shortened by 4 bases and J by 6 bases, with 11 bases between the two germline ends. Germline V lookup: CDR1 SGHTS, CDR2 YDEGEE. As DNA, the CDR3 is TGTGCCAGCAGCCAAGGTCGGGGCGAGCAGTACTTC. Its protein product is CASSQGRGEQYF.

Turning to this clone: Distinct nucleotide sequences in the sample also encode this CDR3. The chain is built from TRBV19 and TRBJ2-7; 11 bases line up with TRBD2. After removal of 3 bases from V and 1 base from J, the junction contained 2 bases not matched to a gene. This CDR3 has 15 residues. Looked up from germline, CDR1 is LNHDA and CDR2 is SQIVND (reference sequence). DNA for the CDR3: TGTGCCAGTAGTATCGGGACTAGCGGATCCTACGAGCAGTACTTC. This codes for CASSIGTSGSYEQYF.

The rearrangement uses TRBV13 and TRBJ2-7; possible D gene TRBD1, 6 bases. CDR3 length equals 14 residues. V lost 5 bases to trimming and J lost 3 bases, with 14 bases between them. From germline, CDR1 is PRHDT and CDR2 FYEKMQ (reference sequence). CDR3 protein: CASSRGTGYYEQYF. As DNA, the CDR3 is TGTGCCAGCAGCCGGGGAACAGGGTACTACGAGCAGTACTTC.

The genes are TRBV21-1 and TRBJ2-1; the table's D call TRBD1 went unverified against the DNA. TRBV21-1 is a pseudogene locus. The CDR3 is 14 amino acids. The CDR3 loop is CASSKGRALYEQFF. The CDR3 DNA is TGTGCCAGCAGCAAAGGCAGGGCCTTGTATGAGCAGTTCTTC.

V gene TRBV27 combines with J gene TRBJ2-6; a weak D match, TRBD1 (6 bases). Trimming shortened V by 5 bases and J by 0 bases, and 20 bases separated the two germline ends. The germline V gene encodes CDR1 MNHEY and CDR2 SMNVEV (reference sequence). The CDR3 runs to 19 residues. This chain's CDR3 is CASSPRQAQLFSGANVLTF. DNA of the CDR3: TGTGCCAGCAGTCCCCGACAGGCCCAACTATTCTCTGGGGCCAACGTCCTGACTTTC.

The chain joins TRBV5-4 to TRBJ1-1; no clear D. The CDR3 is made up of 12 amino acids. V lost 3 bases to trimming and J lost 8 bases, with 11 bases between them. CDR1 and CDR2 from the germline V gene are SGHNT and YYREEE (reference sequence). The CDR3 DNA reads TGTGCCAGCAGCTATTATCGGTCAGAAGCTTTCTTT. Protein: CASSYYRSEAFF.

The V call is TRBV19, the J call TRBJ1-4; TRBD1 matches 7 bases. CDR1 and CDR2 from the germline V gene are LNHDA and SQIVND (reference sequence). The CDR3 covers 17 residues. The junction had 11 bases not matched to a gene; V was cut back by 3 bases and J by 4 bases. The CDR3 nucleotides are TGTGCCAGTAGTATTGGAGGGCACAGGGGAAGTAATGAAAAACTGTTTTTT. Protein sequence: CASSIGGHRGSNEKLFF.

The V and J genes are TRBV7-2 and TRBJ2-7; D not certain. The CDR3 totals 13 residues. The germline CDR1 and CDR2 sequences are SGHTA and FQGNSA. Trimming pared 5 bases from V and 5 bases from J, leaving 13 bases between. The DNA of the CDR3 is TGTGCCAGCAGCATCACAGACGCCCACGAGCAGTACTTC. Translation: CASSITDAHEQYF.

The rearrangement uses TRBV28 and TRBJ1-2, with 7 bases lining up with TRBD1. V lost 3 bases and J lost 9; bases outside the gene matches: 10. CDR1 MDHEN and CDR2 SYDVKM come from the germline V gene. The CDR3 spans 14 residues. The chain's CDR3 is CASSFTGDQGSYTF. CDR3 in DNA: TGTGCCAGCAGTTTTACAGGGGACCAGGGGAGCTACACCTTC.